Listed below are T cell receptor beta chains from one sample, sequenced in a study of T-cell reconstitution after alpha-beta-depleted transplantation in children. TCRdb reprocessed the PCR reads via MiXCR and lists one record per CDR3 protein. The sample yields around 300,000 distinct CDR3 sequences, approximately 23% seen once. The sequencing used PBMCs, mostly from graft donor cells, collected 180 days after TCRalphabeta/CD19-depleted stem cell transplant. Every receptor here comes from a male patient aged 10 to 17 who had a stem cell transplant for acute lymphoblastic leukemia, so the T cells may come from the graft donor. CDR3s include the opening cysteine and the closing phenylalanine or tryptophan. D genes are given only for firm matches. Part of the rows lack a size; the others show once, few, many or a class for expanded clones.

D gene,J gene,V gene,clone size,CDR3 DNA,CDR3 protein
.,TRBJ1-1,TRBV27,few,TGTGCCAGCAGTTTATCTCGCAGGTTGAACACTGAAGCTTTCTTT,CASSLSRRLNTEAFF
TRBD2,TRBJ2-5,TRBV27,.,TGTGCCAGCAGCCCGAGCCCAGCGGGGGGGCGGGAGACCCAGTACTTC,CASSPSPAGGRETQYF
.,TRBJ1-3,TRBV28,.,TGTGCCAGCAGTTTATTTTCCCCCCGACAGAAGGGAAACACCATATATTTT,CASSLFSPRQKGNTIYF
TRBD1,TRBJ2-2,TRBV7-8,.,TGTGCCAGCAGCGTCCGGGACAGGGGTTTCACCGGGGAGCTGTTTTTT,CASSVRDRGFTGELFF
TRBD1,TRBJ2-7,TRBV5-1,many,TGCGCCAGCAGCCTATGGACAGGGGGCTACGAGCAGTACTTC,CASSLWTGGYEQYF
.,TRBJ2-1,TRBV4-1,few,TGCGCCAGCAGCCAAGGCGCTAGCGCGTCTTACAATGAGCAGTTCTTC,CASSQGASASYNEQFF
.,TRBJ2-5,TRBV11-2,few,TGTGCCAGCAGCCCCCGAGGTGTTCGGGAGACCCAGTACTTC,CASSPRGVRETQYF
TRBD2,TRBJ2-4,TRBV20-1,.,TGCAGTGCTAGAAAAGCCGGTGGACTAGCGGGAGGAGGGAGCAAAAACATTCAGTACTTC,CSARKAGGLAGGGSKNIQYF
.,TRBJ1-3,TRBV11-2,.,TGTGCCAGCATTAAAGGGGGGGCCCTACCCTCTGGAAACACCATATATTTT,CASIKGGALPSGNTIYF
.,TRBJ2-3,TRBV27,.,TGTGCCAGCAGTTCCACTTTCTTTAATACGCAGTATTTT,CASSSTFFNTQYF
.,TRBJ2-2,TRBV27,.,TGTGCCAGCAGAAGGACTGGGGAGCTGTTTTTT,CASRRTGELFF
.,TRBJ2-1,TRBV10-3,few,TGTGCCATCAGCCGTCGGGTGTATGAGCAGTTCTTC,CAISRRVYEQFF
.,TRBJ2-1,TRBV7-3,once,TGTGCCAGCAGCTTAGAGTCGGGGGCAACTTCCTACAATGAGCAGTTCTTC,CASSLESGATSYNEQFF
TRBD1,TRBJ2-4,TRBV18,.,TGTGCCAGCTCTCCCATAGGACAGGCAAAAGACATTCAGTACTTC,CASSPIGQAKDIQYF
.,TRBJ1-5,TRBV29-1,.,TGCAGCGTTCTTACAACTGCTGATAGCAATCAGCCCCAGCATTTT,CSVLTTADSNQPQHF
TRBD1,TRBJ1-4,TRBV7-9,few,TGTGCCAGCAGCCAGGACAGGGGCCATGAAAAACTGTTTTTT,CASSQDRGHEKLFF
TRBD1,TRBJ1-1,TRBV7-8,.,TGTGCCAGCAGCCTCGGACAGGGAGATGAAGCTTTCTTT,CASSLGQGDEAFF
.,TRBJ2-7,TRBV4-1,.,TGCGCCAGCAGCCAGGCCGTCAACTGGAACTCCTACGAGCAGTACTTC,CASSQAVNWNSYEQYF
.,TRBJ1-4,TRBV4-2,.,TGTGCCAGCAGCCTCTCTTCGGTGGATGAAAAACTGTTTTTT,CASSLSSVDEKLFF
TRBD2,TRBJ2-6,TRBV29-1,.,TGCAGCGTATTAGCGGGAGGCTCTGGGGCCAACGTCCTGACTTTC,CSVLAGGSGANVLTF
.,TRBJ1-5,TRBV4-1,.,TGCGCCAGCAGCCAAGACGGGTATAGCAATCAGCCCCAGCATTTT,CASSQDGYSNQPQHF
.,TRBJ2-7,TRBV11-2,.,TGTGCCAGCAGCTTATACGGGTCTGAGGCCTACGAGCAGTACTTC,CASSLYGSEAYEQYF
.,TRBJ2-2,TRBV7-3,.,TGTGCCAGCAGCCCGTCCGCCGGGGCTAGCAACACCGGGGAGCTGTTTTTT,CASSPSAGASNTGELFF
TRBD1,TRBJ1-2,TRBV24-1,few,TGTGCCACCAGTGCCGACTCGACAGGGGATGTGGATGGCTACACCTTC,CATSADSTGDVDGYTF
TRBD1,TRBJ2-7,TRBV12-3/TRBV12-4,.,TGTGCCAGCAGTTTTGGTCTCGGACAGGGTTCCTACGAGCAGTACTTC,CASSFGLGQGSYEQYF
TRBD1,TRBJ2-7,TRBV5-1,.,TGCGCCAGCAGCTTTGGATGGACAGGGGAGAGGTACGAGCAGTACTTC,CASSFGWTGERYEQYF
TRBD1,TRBJ1-1,TRBV10-3,few,TGTGCCGCCTCCCCAGGACAGGCCACCCGACGGAACACTGAAGCTTTCTTT,CAASPGQATRRNTEAFF
.,TRBJ1-5,TRBV4-2,many,TGTGCCAGCAGCCAAGCACCTGGGACTCAGCCCCAGCATTTT,CASSQAPGTQPQHF
.,TRBJ2-1,TRBV28,few,TGTGCCAGCAGTCCCGACCACATAACCCTTCACAATGAGCAGTTCTTC,CASSPDHITLHNEQFF